This T cell receptor (beta chain) was profiled in a study of shared clonotypes between healthy human individuals. In germline, CDR1 is SGHNT, CDR2 YYREEE (reference sequence). The CDR3 spans 13 residues. V shed 0 bases and J shed 6 bases, with 7 bases lying between them. Study-level results: Larger estimated richness was generally seen in naive subsets than in memory subsets.

Worth noting for this clone: The antigen remains undetermined.

Partitioning of CD4+ cells yielded a CD45RA+ naive subset and a CD45RA-negative memory subset. The assay was run at deep level. Only in-frame clones appear in the TCRdb table, and some are missing; sequencing was by immunoSEQ multiplex PCR. Here the sample spans about 1.5 million clones, 95% to 99% being singletons. The TCR sequence derives from a young man in good health. Sequencing was done on a sample of naive CD4+ T cells sorted from blood. Subset of the sample: CD45RA+ positively selected. The J gene is TRBJ2-1, the V gene TRBV5-4, with D uncertain. CDR3 sequence: CASSLGIGNEQFF. The CDR3 DNA follows: TGTGCCAGCAGCTTGGGAATCGGCAATGAGCAGTTCTTC.